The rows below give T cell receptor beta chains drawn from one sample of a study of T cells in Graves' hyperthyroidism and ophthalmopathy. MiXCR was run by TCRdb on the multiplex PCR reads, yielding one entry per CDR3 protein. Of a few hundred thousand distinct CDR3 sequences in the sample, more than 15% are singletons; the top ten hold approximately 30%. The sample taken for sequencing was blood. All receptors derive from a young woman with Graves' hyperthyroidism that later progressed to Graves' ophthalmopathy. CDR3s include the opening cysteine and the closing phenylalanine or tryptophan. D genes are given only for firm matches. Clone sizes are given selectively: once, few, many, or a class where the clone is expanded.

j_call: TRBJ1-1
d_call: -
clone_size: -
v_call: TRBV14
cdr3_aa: CASSFSPHTGRSEAFF
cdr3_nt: TGTGCCAGCAGCTTTTCCCCCCACACGGGAAGAAGTGAAGCTTTCTTT

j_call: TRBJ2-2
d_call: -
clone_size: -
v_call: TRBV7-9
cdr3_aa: CANREAGELFF
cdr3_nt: TGTGCAAACAGGGAGGCCGGGGAGCTGTTTTTT

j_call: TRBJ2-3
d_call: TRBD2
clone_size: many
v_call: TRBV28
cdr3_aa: CASSLVRLAGLTDTQYF
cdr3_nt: TGTGCCAGCAGTTTAGTTCGGCTAGCGGGACTCACAGATACGCAGTATTTT

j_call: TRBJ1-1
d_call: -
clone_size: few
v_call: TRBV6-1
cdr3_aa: CASSRTEETEAFF
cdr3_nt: TGTGCCAGCAGTCGGACAGAGGAGACTGAAGCTTTCTTT

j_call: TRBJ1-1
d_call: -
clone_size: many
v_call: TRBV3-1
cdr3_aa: CASSQDYRTEAFF
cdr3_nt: TGTGCCAGCAGCCAAGATTATCGGACAGAGGCTTTCTTT

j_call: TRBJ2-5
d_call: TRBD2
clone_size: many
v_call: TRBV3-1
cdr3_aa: CASSQATRLAGGAGETQYF
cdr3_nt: TGTGCCAGCAGCCAAGCAACAAGACTAGCGGGAGGGGCCGGAGAGACCCAGTACTTC

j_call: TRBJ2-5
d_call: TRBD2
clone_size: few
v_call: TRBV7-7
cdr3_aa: CASSLGPSGLAGETQYF
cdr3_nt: TGTGCTAGCAGCTTAGGCCCCTCCGGACTAGCGGGAGAGACCCAGTACTTC

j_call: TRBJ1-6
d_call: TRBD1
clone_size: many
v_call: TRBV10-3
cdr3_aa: CAISRDRGGSPLHF
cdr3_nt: TGTGCCATCAGCCGGGACAGGGGGGGTTCACCCCTCCACTTT

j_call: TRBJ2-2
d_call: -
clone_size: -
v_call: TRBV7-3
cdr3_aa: CASSFEGDVGELFF
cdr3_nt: TGTGCCAGCAGCTTTGAGGGAGATGTCGGGGAGCTGTTTTTT

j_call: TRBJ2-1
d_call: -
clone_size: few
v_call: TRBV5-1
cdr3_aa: CASSLAGGTGYNEQFF
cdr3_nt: TGCGCCAGCAGCTTGGCGGGCGGGACCGGTTACAATGAGCAGTTCTTC

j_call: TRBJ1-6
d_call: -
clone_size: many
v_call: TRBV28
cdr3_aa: CASRPPGIYSPLHF
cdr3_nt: TGTGCCAGCAGGCCGCCAGGGATCTATTCACCCCTCCACTTT

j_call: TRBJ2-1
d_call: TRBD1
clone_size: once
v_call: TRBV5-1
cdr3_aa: CASRNQGQGFGEQFF
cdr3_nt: TGCGCCAGTCGAAACCAGGGACAGGGGTTTGGCGAGCAGTTCTTC

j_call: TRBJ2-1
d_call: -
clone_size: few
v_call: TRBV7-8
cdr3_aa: CASSLVHGRDEQFF
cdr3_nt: TGTGCCAGCAGCTTAGTACACGGACGGGATGAGCAGTTCTTC

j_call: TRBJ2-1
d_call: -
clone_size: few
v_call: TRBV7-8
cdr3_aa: CASSLVSGVGGNEQFF
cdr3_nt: TGTGCCAGCAGCTTAGTATCCGGGGTTGGGGGGAATGAGCAGTTCTTC

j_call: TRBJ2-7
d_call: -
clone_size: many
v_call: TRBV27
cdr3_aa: CASSFERGTFPYEQYF
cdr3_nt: TGTGCCAGCAGTTTCGAACGGGGGACATTCCCCTACGAGCAGTACTTC

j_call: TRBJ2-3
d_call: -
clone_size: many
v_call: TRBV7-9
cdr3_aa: CASSLGSLAGDTQYF
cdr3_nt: TGTGCCAGCAGCTTAGGGTCTCTAGCTGGAGATACGCAGTATTTT

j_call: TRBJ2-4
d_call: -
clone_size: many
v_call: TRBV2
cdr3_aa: CASSEWTTEKNIQYF
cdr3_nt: TGTGCCAGCAGTGAATGGACTACCGAAAAAAACATTCAGTACTTC

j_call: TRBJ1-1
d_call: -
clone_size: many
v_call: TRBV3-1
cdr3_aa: CASSLGGGATEAFF
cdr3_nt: TGTGCCAGCAGCCTCGGGGGGGGGGCCACTGAAGCTTTCTTT

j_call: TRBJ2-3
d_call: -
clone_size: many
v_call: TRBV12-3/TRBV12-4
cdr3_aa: CASVTEGVETDTQYF
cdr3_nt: TGTGCCAGCGTGACCGAGGGGGTCGAGACAGATACGCAGTATTTT

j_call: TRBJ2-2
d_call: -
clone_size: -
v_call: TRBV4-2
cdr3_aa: CASSQEMRGPGELFF
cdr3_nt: TGTGCCAGCAGCCAAGAAATGAGGGGCCCCGGGGAGCTGTTTTTT

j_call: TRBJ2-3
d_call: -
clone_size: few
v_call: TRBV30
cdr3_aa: CAWSVALSSTDTQYF
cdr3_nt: TGTGCCTGGAGTGTAGCGTTAAGTAGCACAGATACGCAGTATTTT

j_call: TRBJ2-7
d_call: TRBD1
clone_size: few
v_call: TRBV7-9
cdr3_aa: CASSSGTVYEQYF
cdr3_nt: TGTGCCAGCAGTTCCGGGACAGTCTACGAGCAGTACTTC

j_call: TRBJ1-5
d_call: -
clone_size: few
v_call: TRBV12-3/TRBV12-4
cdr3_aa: CASSPRVHGGNQPQHF
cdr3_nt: TGTGCCAGCAGCCCTAGGGTTCATGGGGGCAATCAGCCCCAGCATTTT

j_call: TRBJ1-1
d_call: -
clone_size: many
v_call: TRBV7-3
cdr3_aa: CASSLGGRGNTEAFF
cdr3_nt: TGTGCCAGCAGCTTAGGGGGCAGGGGGAACACTGAAGCTTTCTTT

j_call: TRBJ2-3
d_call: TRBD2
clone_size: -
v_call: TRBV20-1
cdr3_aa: CSAGTREATDTQYF
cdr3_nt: TGCAGTGCTGGCACGCGGGAGGCCACAGATACGCAGTATTTT

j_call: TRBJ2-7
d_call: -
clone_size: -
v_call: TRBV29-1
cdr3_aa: CSVEESGLNYEQYF
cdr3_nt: TGCAGCGTTGAAGAATCGGGGCTCAACTACGAGCAGTACTTC

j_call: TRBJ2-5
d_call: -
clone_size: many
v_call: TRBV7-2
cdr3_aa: CASSRAIETQYF
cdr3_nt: TGTGCCAGCAGCCGAGCGATAGAGACCCAGTACTTC

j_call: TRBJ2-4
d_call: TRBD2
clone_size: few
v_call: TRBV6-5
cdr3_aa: CASSYGTSGRGLAKNIQYF
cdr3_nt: TGTGCCAGCAGTTACGGGACTAGCGGGAGAGGACTAGCCAAAAACATTCAGTACTTC

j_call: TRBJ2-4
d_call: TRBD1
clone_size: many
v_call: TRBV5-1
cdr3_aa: CASSDTGGGNIQYF
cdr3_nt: TGCGCCAGCAGCGATACAGGGGGCGGAAACATTCAGTACTTC

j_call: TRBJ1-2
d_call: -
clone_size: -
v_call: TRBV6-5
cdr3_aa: CASGPSARAPGVGYTF
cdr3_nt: TGTGCCAGCGGTCCCTCGGCCCGGGCACCGGGGGTAGGCTACACCTTC

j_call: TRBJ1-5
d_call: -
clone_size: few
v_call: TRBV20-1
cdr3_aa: CSVTQGSNQPQHF
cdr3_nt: TGCAGTGTGACGCAGGGGTCCAATCAGCCCCAGCATTTT

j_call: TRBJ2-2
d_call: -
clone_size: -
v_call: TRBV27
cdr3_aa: CASSSRQEDTGELFF
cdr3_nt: TGTGCCAGCAGTTCCCGACAGGAAGACACCGGGGAGCTGTTTTTT

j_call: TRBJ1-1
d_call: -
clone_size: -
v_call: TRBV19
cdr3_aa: CASSPYTGAEAFF
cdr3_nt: TGTGCCAGTAGTCCTTACACCGGCGCTGAAGCTTTCTTT

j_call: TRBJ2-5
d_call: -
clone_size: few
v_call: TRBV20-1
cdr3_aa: CSAMDRETQYF
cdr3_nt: TGCAGTGCCATGGACAGAGAGACCCAGTACTTC

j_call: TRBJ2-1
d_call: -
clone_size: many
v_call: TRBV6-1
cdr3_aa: CASSGETRGNEQFF
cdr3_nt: TGTGCCAGCAGTGGAGAGACTAGGGGTAATGAGCAGTTCTTC

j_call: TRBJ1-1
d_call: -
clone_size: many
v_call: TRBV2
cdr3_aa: CASTRENTEAFF
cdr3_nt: TGTGCCAGCACCAGGGAAAACACTGAAGCTTTCTTT